This entry concerns a single T cell receptor (beta chain). This record comes from a study of control samples from healthy donors and cancer patients. Data came from immunoSEQ multiplex PCR; TCRdb stores just in-frame clones and leaves some out. This repertoire shows tens of thousands of clones, 80% found once; its top ten account for 10%. The sequence was obtained from a man in his 70s in good health. Sample: blood.

The CDR3 nucleotides read TGTGCCAGCAGCCCTGCTTCTGGTACAAGGGAGACCCAGTACTTC. It yields the protein CASSPASGTRETQYF. This chain joins TRBV5-4 and TRBJ2-5; D uncertain. In germline, CDR1 is SGHNT, CDR2 YYREEE (reference sequence). Trimming pared 4 bases from V and 5 bases from J, leaving 18 bases between. The CDR3 is 15 residues long.